A selection of T cell receptor beta chains follows, all from one sample in a study of radiation and T cells in renal cell carcinoma. Only in-frame clones appear in the TCRdb table, and some are missing; sequencing was by immunoSEQ multiplex PCR. Among some 150,000 clones listed, around four fifths were seen once. Sequencing used blood, obtained from a patient whose treatment included radiotherapy and nephrectomy. The receptors come from a woman between 50 and 59 years old with renal cell carcinoma. CDR3s include the opening cysteine and the closing phenylalanine or tryptophan.

v_call: TRBV29-1; cdr3_aa: CSVATGLANYGYTF
v_call: TRBV5-1; cdr3_aa: CASSLGVLTEAFF
v_call: TRBV15; cdr3_aa: CATSGHRAANEKLFF
v_call: TRBV7-2; cdr3_aa: CASSGQGWEAFF
v_call: TRBV7-9; cdr3_aa: CASSLVATGELFF
v_call: TRBV5-1; cdr3_aa: CASSLVKGQESYEQYF
v_call: TRBV5-6; cdr3_aa: CASSFGAGELFF
v_call: TRBV25-1; cdr3_aa: CASSGGLAGYYEQYF
v_call: TRBV5-1; cdr3_aa: CASSLELAGNEQFF
v_call: TRBV5-1; cdr3_aa: CASSEGTGLTYGYTF
v_call: TRBV7-2; cdr3_aa: CASSLVIRTGYSPLHF
v_call: TRBV30; cdr3_aa: CAWTQDREDYGYTF
v_call: TRBV4-3; cdr3_aa: CASSQDLGGGYGELFF
v_call: TRBV5-1; cdr3_aa: CASSLGPSATTQYF
v_call: TRBV7-9; cdr3_aa: CASGRGSGQPQHF
v_call: TRBV9; cdr3_aa: CASSVGGQETQYF
v_call: TRBV10-3; cdr3_aa: CAISERQGTYEQYF
v_call: TRBV7-9; cdr3_aa: CASSPVAGVVGTEAFF
v_call: TRBV4-3; cdr3_aa: CASSPQYQGRPRGYTF
v_call: TRBV6-1; cdr3_aa: CASRNSNTEAFF
v_call: TRBV6-5; cdr3_aa: CASRLRTGRSYEQYF
v_call: TRBV2; cdr3_aa: CASRGQVNSYEQYF
v_call: TRBV5-4; cdr3_aa: CASSGPERAREQYF
v_call: TRBV9; cdr3_aa: CASSASQGIPTF
v_call: TRBV5-6; cdr3_aa: CASSVTSGRGDTQYF
v_call: TRBV5-6; cdr3_aa: CASSLPADYGYTF
v_call: TRBV6-5; cdr3_aa: CASSLLAGAEAFF
v_call: TRBV7-2; cdr3_aa: CASMTNNSPLHF
v_call: TRBV30; cdr3_aa: CAWSRQGKTSQHF
v_call: TRBV7-2; cdr3_aa: CASSMNRGRTEAFF
v_call: TRBV2; cdr3_aa: CASNDGGRWEQYF
v_call: TRBV7-9; cdr3_aa: CASSRREETYEQYF
v_call: TRBV5-5; cdr3_aa: CASSLFSGTNTGELFF
v_call: TRBV5-1; cdr3_aa: CASSLVPGQGYEQYF
v_call: TRBV7-2; cdr3_aa: CASSSANNEQFF
v_call: TRBV9; cdr3_aa: CASSVGTQLYNEQFF
v_call: TRBV10-3; cdr3_aa: CAISYTILDRRNTEAFF
v_call: TRBV10-1; cdr3_aa: CASSESRVGRQYF
v_call: TRBV5-6; cdr3_aa: CASSPGLGSGNTIYF
v_call: TRBV11-2; cdr3_aa: CASSSGGGEQYF
v_call: TRBV4-1; cdr3_aa: CASSLRGTGELFF
v_call: TRBV20-1; cdr3_aa: CSARGGNTIYF
v_call: TRBV6-6; cdr3_aa: CASRGGNGEQYF
v_call: TRBV6-6; cdr3_aa: CASSPFGGSPLHF
v_call: TRBV2; cdr3_aa: CASSDYGRTSTDTQYF
v_call: TRBV20-1; cdr3_aa: CSASRSYGYTF
v_call: TRBV9; cdr3_aa: CASSVGVGSYNSPLHF
v_call: TRBV27; cdr3_aa: CASTLIRGMGPYEQYF
v_call: TRBV28; cdr3_aa: CASSSGSWVYEQYF
v_call: TRBV18; cdr3_aa: CASSPGRPDTQYF